The 25 T cell receptor beta chains in this list originate from one sample, sequenced in a study of T cell responses to AZD1222 COVID-19 vaccine. Assay: immunoSEQ multiplex PCR; the TCRdb copy retains only in-frame clones and omits some. The sample gives roughly 100,000 clones, roughly 90% of which show up once; 2.5% to 3% is in the top ten. This specimen consisted of peripheral blood, obtained on day 0 of AZD1222 vaccination. These receptors were taken from an adult in good health.

The chain carries TRBV6-4 and TRBJ2-2; 12 bases agree with TRBD2. Losses at the gene ends were 7 bases for V and 4 bases for J; bases not matched to a gene: 4. CDR3 length: 15 residues. The germline CDR1 and CDR2 sequences are MRHNA and SNTAGT. The CDR3 sequence is CASTKTSGSTGELFF. The CDR3 coding sequence is TGTGCCAGCACCAAGACTAGCGGGAGCACCGGGGAGCTGTTTTTT.

This clone was seen a single time. A read error may account for a junction end that differs from germline. The CDR3, as DNA: TGTGCCAGCAGCCCAGCCGGGACAGGGGGTTTTCCAAACGTCTTC. Translating gives CASSPAGTGGFPNVF. The genes are TRBV28 and TRBJ2-1; 11 positions agree with TRBD1. Germline assignment: CDR1 MDHEN and CDR2 SYDVKM. This CDR3 is 15 amino acids long. Drawing the rest from reference TRBV28 and TRBJ2-1, the complete variable domain is DVKVTQSSRYLVKRTGEKVFLECVQDMDHENMFWYRQDPGLGLRLIYFSYDVKMKEKGDIPEGYSVSREKKERFSLILESASTNQTSMYLCASSPAGTGGFPNVFGPGTRLTVL.

The genes are TRBV6-6 and TRBJ1-1; 7 bases map to TRBD1. The CDR3 is 14 residues long. Germline trimming cut 6 bases from V and 3 bases from J; bases unmatched to any gene: 7. Germline V lookup: CDR1 MNHNY, CDR2 SVGAGI (reference sequence). CDR3 nucleotides: TGTGCCAGCAGCCCACAGGGGTACGACACTGAAGCTTTCTTT. Amino acid sequence: CASSPQGYDTEAFF.

This sequence joins TRBV7-9 and TRBJ1-3; possible D gene TRBD1, 5 bases. CDR1 and CDR2 (germline): SEHNR, FQNEAQ (reference sequence). This CDR3 has 15 amino acids. V was shortened by 2 bases and J by 3 bases, with 11 bases between the two germline ends. CDR3 DNA sequence: TGTGCCAGCAGCTTAACTCAGGGAGGTGGAAACACCATATATTTT. Translated, it gives CASSLTQGGGNTIYF. Full variable domain (missing parts from reference TRBV7-9 and TRBJ1-3): DTGVSQNPRHKITKRGQNVTFRCDPISEHNRLYWYRQTLGQGPEFLTYFQNEAQLEKSRLLSDRFSAERPKGSFSTLEIQRTEQGDSAMYLCASSLTQGGGNTIYFGEGSWLTVV.

The CDR3 nucleotides are TGTGCCAGCAGCTTATCAGGGACTACCATATATTTT. Translated, it gives CASSLSGTTIYF. The rearrangement links TRBV7-9 to TRBJ1-3; a possible D gene is TRBD1 (5 bases). Trimming shortened V by 2 bases and J by 10 bases, and 9 bases separated the two germline ends. The CDR3 sequence is 12 residues long. Germline values: CDR1 SEHNR, CDR2 FQNEAQ (reference sequence).

V gene TRBV28 combines with J gene TRBJ1-1; tentatively, D is TRBD1 (5 bases). This CDR3 is built from 16 residues. Germline-derived CDR1 and CDR2 are MDHEN and SYDVKM. V was pared by 10 bases and J by 1 base, with 22 bases between. CDR3 residues: CATLPFGGTGNTEAFF. The CDR3 DNA reads TGTGCCACCCTCCCGTTTGGGGGGACGGGGAACACTGAAGCTTTCTTT.

This rearrangement joins TRBV6-5 to TRBJ2-1, with D perhaps TRBD1 or TRBD2 (7 bases each). CDR3 size: 15 residues. Germline-derived CDR1 and CDR2 are MNHEY and SVGAGI. Trimming cost V 5 bases and J 2 bases, with 13 bases left between them. The chain's CDR3 is CASSNRGGTYNEQFF. In DNA form, the CDR3 reads TGTGCCAGCAGTAACAGGGGAGGGACCTACAATGAGCAGTTCTTC.

The chain joins TRBV6-5 to TRBJ1-4, with D perhaps TRBD1 (5 bases). Deletions cut 5 bases from V and 2 bases from J, with 9 bases between. The CDR3 length is 14 residues. Germline loops: CDR1 MNHEY, CDR2 SVGAGI. CDR3 DNA sequence: TGTGCCAGCAGTCGGGGCTGGACTAATGAAAAACTGTTTTTT. Its translation: CASSRGWTNEKLFF.

J is TRBJ1-4 and V is TRBV3-1 (or the pseudogene TRBV3-2); 8 bases fit TRBD1. The CDR3 has 15 residues. V shed 5 bases, J shed 3 bases, and the junction held 5 bases outside the gene matches. Per the germline V gene, CDR1 is LGHDT and CDR2 is YNNKEL (reference sequence). CDR3: CASSSRQGSNEKLFF. For the CDR3, the DNA is TGTGCCAGCAGCTCCCGACAGGGGTCTAATGAAAAACTGTTTTTT.

This clone was seen a few times. This chain connects TRBV25-1 to TRBJ2-7, with D maybe TRBD1 (6 bases). The CDR3 contains 16 residues. Trimming shortened V by 8 bases and J by 3 bases, and 23 bases separated the two germline ends. CDR1 and CDR2 from the germline V gene are MGHDK and SYGVNS. The CDR3 DNA reads TGTGCCAGCCCCGACAGGTCCCTGTACACTATCTACGAGCAGTACTTC. This sequence encodes CASPDRSLYTIYEQYF.

V usage is TRBV5-6 and J usage is TRBJ2-7, with TRBD2 matching 11 bases. Unmatched junction bases numbered 11, after V lost 4 bases and J lost 2 bases. The CDR3 extends over 17 amino acids. CDR1 and CDR2 (germline): SGHDT, YYEEEE. DNA of the CDR3: TGTGCCAGCAGCCAGATCGTAGCGGGAGGGAACCCCTACGAGCAGTACTTC. This codes for CASSQIVAGGNPYEQYF.

J is TRBJ2-3 and V is TRBV5-5; D remains ambiguous. The CDR3 is made up of 13 amino acids. Per the germline V gene, CDR1 is SGHKS and CDR2 is YYEKEE (reference sequence). Trimming stripped 2 bases from V and 4 bases from J, with 8 bases between. CDR3 loop: CASSFGVADTQYF. DNA for the CDR3: TGTGCCAGCAGCTTCGGAGTTGCAGATACGCAGTATTTT.

This chain links TRBV14 with TRBJ1-4, with TRBD1 matching 7 bases. V was pared by 0 bases and J by 4 bases, with 5 bases of the junction left unmatched. The CDR3 covers 16 residues. The germline CDR1 and CDR2 sequences are SGHDN and FVKESK. CDR3 DNA: TGTGCCAGCAGCCAAGATCAGGGACAGAGTAATGAAAAACTGTTTTTT. Translating it yields CASSQDQGQSNEKLFF.

CDR3 in DNA: TGCGCCAGCAGCTTGGGATCGCCCTTTGAAGCTTTCTTT. As protein: CASSLGSPFEAFF. The chain links TRBV5-1 to TRBJ1-1; no clear D gene. V was pared by 0 bases and J by 7 bases, with 10 bases between. In germline, CDR1 is SGHRS, CDR2 YFSETQ. This CDR3 spans 13 amino acids.

CDR3 bases: TGTGCCAGCAGCTCGGACAGGGGCACTGAAGCTTTCTTT. Amino acid sequence: CASSSDRGTEAFF. The V gene is TRBV5-6, the J gene TRBJ1-1; 9 positions agree with TRBD1. Germline V CDR1 and CDR2: SGHDT, YYEEEE. The CDR3 has 13 residues. V shed 3 bases, J shed 4 bases, and the junction held 1 base outside the gene matches. Full variable domain (missing parts from reference TRBV5-6 and TRBJ1-1): DAGVTQSPTHLIKTRGQQVTLRCSPKSGHDTVSWYQQALGQGPQFIFQYYEEEERQRGNFPDRFSGHQFPNYSSELNVNALLLGDSALYLCASSSDRGTEAFFGQGTRLTVV.

This clone has just one count. J is TRBJ2-2 and V is TRBV15; D uncertain. V was cut by 1 base and J by 0 bases, with 9 bases left in between. Germline V lookup: CDR1 LNHNV, CDR2 YYDKDF (reference sequence). The CDR3 length is 16 residues. The CDR3 sequence is CATSRVSDPNTGELFF. The CDR3 nucleotides are TGTGCCACCAGCAGAGTCTCTGACCCGAACACCGGGGAGCTGTTTTTT.

The chain links TRBV6-5 to TRBJ1-1; D may be TRBD1 (6 bases). The CDR3 sequence is 12 residues long. The V gene's germline CDR1 is MNHEY and CDR2 SVGAGI. V gave up 5 bases and J gave up 8 bases, with 12 bases separating them. The CDR3 DNA sequence: TGTGCCAGCAGTCCGACCGGGACAGAAGCTTTCTTT. Protein sequence: CASSPTGTEAFF.

The rearrangement uses TRBV4-3 and TRBJ2-1; 7 nucleotides align to TRBD2. Unmatched junction bases numbered 6, after V lost 0 bases and J lost 4 bases. CDR3 length: 16 amino acids. CDR1 is LGHNA and CDR2 is YSLEER in the germline V gene. The CDR3 loop reads CASSQDLAAGYNEQFF. In DNA, the CDR3 is TGCGCCAGCAGCCAAGATCTAGCGGCGGGGTACAATGAGCAGTTCTTC.

The chain joins TRBV7-9 to TRBJ2-1; TRBD1 is a possible D gene (5 bases). There are 13 residues in the CDR3. V lost 4 bases to trimming and J lost 7 bases, with 11 bases between them. CDR1 SEHNR and CDR2 FQNEAQ come from the germline V gene (reference sequence). The CDR3, as DNA: TGTGCCAGCAGCTCCCCGACAGCTAATGAGCAGTTCTTC. Translating it yields CASSSPTANEQFF.

V usage is TRBV11-2 and J usage is TRBJ1-1; D is undetermined. Per the germline V gene, CDR1 is SGHAT and CDR2 is FQNNGV. Trimming took off 4 bases at V and 1 base at J, with 13 bases between the two ends. This CDR3 contains 15 residues. Here the CDR3 DNA reads TGTGCCAGCAGCTCCGAGGACCTACCGAACACTGAAGCTTTCTTT. Protein: CASSSEDLPNTEAFF. Full variable domain (missing parts from reference TRBV11-2 and TRBJ1-1): EAGVAQSPRYKIIEKRQSVAFWCNPISGHATLYWYQQILGQGPKLLIQFQNNGVVDDSQLPKDRFSAERLKGVDSTLKIQPAKLEDSAVYLCASSSEDLPNTEAFFGQGTRLTVV.

The chain has TRBV6-2 or TRBV6-3 and TRBJ2-3; 11 nucleotides agree with TRBD2. This CDR3 comprises 19 residues. Germline V gives CDR1 MNHEY, CDR2 SVGEGT. The V gene end was trimmed by 5 bases and the J gene end by 4 bases; junction bases not matched to a gene: 17. The CDR3 protein is CASSTRDHSGRALADTQYF. The CDR3 DNA reads TGTGCCAGCAGTACTCGGGACCATAGCGGGAGGGCCTTGGCAGATACGCAGTATTTT.

This clone came up once. The chain recombines TRBV7-2 with TRBJ2-3; possible D gene TRBD1, 5 bases. V was pared by 5 bases and J by 1 base, with 16 bases between. Germline CDR1 SGHTA, CDR2 FQGNSA. This CDR3 comprises 16 residues. CDR3 nucleotides: TGTGCCAGCAGCCCCGAGCGCAGGGCTGGCACAGATACGCAGTATTTT. This sequence encodes CASSPERRAGTDTQYF.

This chain connects TRBV6-1 to TRBJ1-2, with D perhaps TRBD1 (6 bases). This CDR3 is built from 15 residues. Germline values: CDR1 MNHNS, CDR2 SASEGT. V was pared by 2 bases and J by 4 bases, with 14 bases between. CDR3 coding DNA: TGTGCCAGCAGTGAAATCCCCGGGACATCCTATGGCTACACCTTC. Protein product: CASSEIPGTSYGYTF.

The chain recombines TRBV10-3 with TRBJ2-7; D is possibly TRBD1 or TRBD2 (5 bases each). Germline V gene sequence: CDR1 ENHRY, CDR2 SYGVKD. V dropped 0 bases and J dropped 4 bases, with 10 bases sitting between them. The CDR3 totals 14 residues. CDR3 in amino acids: CAISESVGTYEQYF. Written as DNA, the CDR3 is TGTGCCATCAGTGAGTCGGTAGGGACGTACGAGCAGTACTTC.

A single count supports this clone. An end of the junction does not agree with germline; a read error may underlie this. The chain combines TRBV7-7 with TRBJ1-1; D gene uncertain. This CDR3 is 14 amino acids long. Germline CDR1 and CDR2: SSHAT and FNYEAQ (reference sequence). This chain's CDR3 is CASSLVRQNTEAFF. The CDR3, as DNA: TGTGCTAGCAGCTTAGTAAGACAAAACACTGAAGCTTTCTTT. The variable domain in full, with the rest retrieved from reference TRBV7-7 and TRBJ1-1, is GAGVSQSPRYKVTKRGQDVTLRCDPISSHATLYWYQQALGQGPEFLTYFNYEAQPDKSGLPSDRFSAERPEGSISTLTIQRTEQRDSAMYRCASSLVRQNTEAFFGQGTRLTVV.